The 22 T cell receptor beta chains below were found in one sample sequenced in a study of CD8+CD57+ T cells in acquired aplastic anemia. The use of genomic DNA as template underpinned the TCR beta VDJ and CDR3 profiling. TCRdb re-analysed the reads in MiXCR, keeping a single row per CDR3 protein. The data show around 400,000 distinct CDR3 sequences, with around 72% seen just once and 3.5% to 4.5% held by the top ten. Input material: sorted CD4+, CD8+, or CD8+CD57+ T cells (not recorded which) from PBMCs. All receptors come from a human donor in good health, serving as a control.

The rearrangement links TRBV2 to TRBJ2-5; 11 bases line up with TRBD2. Germline V gene lookup returns CDR1 SNHLY and CDR2 FYNNEI. With 7 bases clipped from V and 5 bases from J, the junction kept 6 bases outside the gene matches. The CDR3 has 14 amino acids. Written as DNA, the CDR3 is TGTGCCAGCACCCGTAGCGGGGGGGTGGAGACCCAGTACTTC. Protein sequence: CASTRSGGVETQYF.

Regarding this clonotype: Mismatch with germline at one junction end may stem from a read error. The V and J genes are TRBV15 and TRBJ2-7, with D maybe TRBD1 (5 bases). The CDR3 is 15 residues long. The germline CDR1 and CDR2 sequences are LNHNV and YYDKDF (reference sequence). The CDR3 DNA reads TGTGCCACCAGCAGAGACGACACAGGAATGTACACGGAGTCCTTC. It yields the protein CATSRDDTGMYTESF.

This clonotype was counted at least ten times. The CDR3 spells CATSRPDAAKGREAFF. In nucleotides, the CDR3 is TGTGCCACCAGCAGACCTGACGCAGCGAAGGGGAGGGAAGCTTTCTTT. The V gene is TRBV15, the J gene TRBJ1-1; TRBD1 is a possible D gene (5 bases). Trimming removed 2 bases from V and 8 bases from J, with 21 bases in between. The germline CDR1 and CDR2 sequences are LNHNV and YYDKDF (reference sequence). This CDR3 is 16 amino acids long.

This clonotype showed up just a few times. V usage is TRBV29-1 and J usage is TRBJ2-7; the match to TRBD2 covers 11 bases. CDR1 SQVTM and CDR2 ANQGSEA come from the germline V gene. This CDR3 spans 16 amino acids. Trimming at V came to 4 bases and at J to 2 bases, leaving 10 bases not matched to a gene. DNA for the CDR3: TGCAGCGTTGGCGTGTCCGGGACTAGCGGAACCTACGAGCAGTACGTC. Amino acids: CSVGVSGTSGTYEQYV.

In nucleotides, the CDR3 is TGCGCCAGCAGCGAACAGGGAGCGGGAGAGCGCGAGCAGTACTTC. Translating it yields CASSEQGAGEREQYF. The chain recombines TRBV5-1 with TRBJ2-7; 8 bases match TRBD2. This CDR3 has 15 amino acids. The ends lost 4 bases at V and 6 bases at J; junction bases unmatched: 12. In germline, CDR1 is SGHRS, CDR2 YFSETQ.

The chain carries TRBV14 and TRBJ1-2, with a weak D call TRBD1 (6 bases). V was trimmed by 2 bases and J by 6 bases, leaving 10 bases between them. CDR3 length: 13 residues. Germline CDR1 SGHDN, CDR2 FVKESK. Here the CDR3 DNA reads TGTGCCAGCAGCCAAACAGGGAGCCATGGCTACACCTTC. Translated, it gives CASSQTGSHGYTF. Full variable domain (outside the CDR3, taken from reference TRBV14 and TRBJ1-2): EAGVTQFPSHSVIEKGQTVTLRCDPISGHDNLYWYRRVMGKEIKFLLHFVKESKQDESGMPNNRFLAERTGGTYSTLKVQPAELEDSGVYFCASSQTGSHGYTFGSGTRLTVV.

On this clonotype itself: This is likely a read error, given that the CDR3 carries no conserved phenylalanine or tryptophan at its end. The DNA is left out, because the CDR3 cannot be placed on it with certainty; the CDR3 is given as TCRdb lists it. The rearrangement uses TRBV24-1 and TRBJ1-2; the table's D call TRBD1 went unverified against the DNA. CDR1 is KGHDR and CDR2 is SFDVKD in the germline V gene. 17 amino acids form the CDR3, both terminal residues included. CDR3: CATRGTANTGAIYGQTS.

The J gene is TRBJ2-5, the V gene TRBV7-9; perhaps TRBD1 as D (5 bases). Per germline, CDR1 SEHNR and CDR2 FQNEAQ (reference sequence). With 1 base removed from V and 5 bases from J, the gap between germline ends came to 14 bases. This CDR3 comprises 15 residues. This CDR3 reads CASSLEDTSLETQYF. The CDR3, as DNA: TGTGCCAGCAGCTTAGAGGACACCTCCCTGGAGACCCAGTACTTC.

As to this clonotype: At one end, the junction sequence differs from germline, possibly due to a read error. This chain uses TRBV20-1 with TRBJ1-1; 8 bases fit TRBD1. Germline CDR1 reads DFQATT; CDR2 reads SNEGSKA (reference sequence). The CDR3 is 13 residues long. DNA for the CDR3: TGCAGTGCTGAACAGGACAGGGCCACTGGAGCTCTCTTT. Amino acids: CSAEQDRATGALF.

This clonotype was observed many times. The chain joins TRBV5-8 to TRBJ2-2; 7 nucleotides align to TRBD1. In germline, CDR1 is SGHTS, CDR2 YDEGEE. V lost 2 bases, J lost 0 bases, and 4 bases stayed unmatched. The CDR3 covers 16 residues. Here the CDR3 DNA reads TGTGCCAGCAGCTTAGACAGGGCTACGAACACCGGGGAGCTGTTTTTT. Residues: CASSLDRATNTGELFF.

This sequence joins TRBV19 and TRBJ2-3; 12 bases map to TRBD2. V shed 3 bases and J 3 bases; nucleotides not matched to a gene: 7. The CDR3 sequence is 17 residues long. In germline, CDR1 is LNHDA, CDR2 SQIVND (reference sequence). In nucleotides, the CDR3 is TGTGCCAGTAGTATTCGAGGACTAGCGGGGACTACAGATACGCAGTATTTT. Encoded protein: CASSIRGLAGTTDTQYF.

V gene TRBV20-1 combines with J gene TRBJ2-5, with TRBD1 matching 8 bases. From germline, CDR1 is DFQATT and CDR2 SNEGSKA (reference sequence). The J segment lost 9 bases and the V segment lost 5 bases, leaving 11 bases of the junction unmatched. This CDR3 spans 13 amino acids. CDR3 protein: CSALTGTGNSQYF. In DNA, the CDR3 is TGCAGTGCTCTTACCGGGACAGGAAACTCCCAGTACTTC.

There are many counts of this clonotype. V is TRBV19 and J is TRBJ2-6; D is uncertain. The CDR3 has 16 amino acids. Germline-derived CDR1 and CDR2 are LNHDA and SQIVND (reference sequence). V was cut by 6 bases and J by 0 bases, with 12 bases left in between. The CDR3: CASSRIDTSGANVLTF. The CDR3 DNA reads TGTGCCAGTAGCCGGATTGACACCTCTGGGGCCAACGTCCTGACTTTC.

This clonotype has at least ten counts. This chain links TRBV6-6 with TRBJ2-5; 7 bases line up with TRBD2. V gave up 7 bases and J gave up 5 bases; unmatched junction bases: 13. Per the germline V gene, CDR1 is MNHNY and CDR2 is SVGAGI (reference sequence). The CDR3 runs to 15 residues. The CDR3 nucleotides read TGTGCCAGCACCGATACGGGGGGTACCCAGGAGACCCAGTACTTC. Protein: CASTDTGGTQETQYF.

Remarks on this clonotype: The final CDR3 position lacks the conserved phenylalanine or tryptophan, pointing to a likely read error. The DNA is left out, because the CDR3 cannot be placed on it with certainty; the CDR3 is given as TCRdb lists it. The chain links TRBV30 to TRBJ2-1; TRBD1, the D gene given by the table, was not confirmed from the DNA. With termini counted, the CDR3 has 8 amino acids. Germline V gene data show CDR1 as GTSNPN and CDR2 as SVGIG (reference sequence). CDR3 in amino acids: CTWGTQGV.

This clonotype was detected ten times or more. The V gene is TRBV2, the J gene TRBJ2-5, with 7 bases aligning to TRBD2. The CDR3 is 14 residues long. J lost 1 base, V lost 5 bases, and 4 bases had no gene match. Per germline, CDR1 SNHLY and CDR2 FYNNEI. The CDR3 reads CASSHRTSQETQYF. The CDR3 region has the DNA TGTGCCAGCAGTCATAGGACTAGCCAAGAGACCCAGTACTTC.

Only one count was recorded for this clonotype. The V call is TRBV13, the J call TRBJ2-7; D is possibly TRBD2 (6 bases). Trimming pared 7 bases from V and 2 bases from J, leaving 9 bases between. Germline CDR1 reads PRHDT; CDR2 reads FYEKMQ (reference sequence). The CDR3 runs 12 residues. CDR3: CASKGGTYEQYF. The CDR3 nucleotides read TGTGCCAGCAAGGGCGGGACCTACGAGCAGTACTTC.

The table lists this clonotype with many counts. The rearrangement links TRBV10-3 to TRBJ1-2; the match to TRBD1 covers 8 bases. The CDR3 consists of 14 residues. With 0 bases clipped from V and 7 bases from J, the junction kept 4 bases outside the gene matches. Per the germline V gene, CDR1 is ENHRY and CDR2 is SYGVKD. The CDR3 sequence is CAISESLTGAGYTF. The CDR3, as DNA: TGTGCCATCAGTGAGTCCCTGACAGGGGCTGGCTACACCTTC.

At least ten counts were recorded for this clonotype. The gene calls are TRBV7-8 and TRBJ2-7, with unresolved D. This CDR3 comprises 12 residues. Trimming took off 5 bases at V and 9 bases at J, with 14 bases between the two ends. The germline V gene has CDR1 SGHVS and CDR2 FQNEAQ. This CDR3 reads CASSPTRGVQYF. DNA of the CDR3: TGTGCCAGCAGCCCGACACGCGGCGTGCAGTACTTC.

This sequence joins TRBV20-1 and TRBJ2-7; possible D gene TRBD2, 6 bases. V shed 3 bases and J shed 9 bases, with 15 bases lying between them. Germline loops: CDR1 DFQATT, CDR2 SNEGSKA (reference sequence). This CDR3 comprises 12 residues. The CDR3 here is CSASEDGGGQYF. The CDR3 DNA sequence: TGCAGTGCTAGCGAGGACGGGGGAGGGCAGTACTTC.

Notes on this clonotype: This is likely a read error, given that the CDR3 carries no conserved phenylalanine or tryptophan at its end. The limits of the CDR3 on the DNA are not certain, so only TCRdb's listed CDR3 is given. The rearrangement uses TRBV7-6 and TRBJ1-5. The germline gives CDR1 SGHVS, CDR2 FNYEAQ. The CDR3 has 13 amino acids, counting both end residues. The CDR3 is CASSLSQNLNYGY.

J is TRBJ1-2 and V is TRBV2; D is unresolved. Trimming stripped 1 base from V and 3 bases from J, with 12 bases between. The length of the CDR3 is 15 residues. The V gene's germline CDR1 is SNHLY and CDR2 FYNNEI. The chain's CDR3 is CASSEEIGSHYGYTF. The DNA for the CDR3 is TGTGCCAGCAGTGAAGAAATAGGGTCCCACTATGGCTACACCTTC.